This record concerns one T cell receptor (beta chain) sequence. Its antigen is not identified. The sequence runs out 3 residues before the end of the CDR3; the remainder is reconstructed from the germline J gene. The record originates from a study of T cells in women clearing cervical HPV infection. Study-wide background: Controls gave blood once infection was undetectable; cases at lesion identification.

Study-level findings and limits: Cases carried less TRBV6-7 than controls: approximately 0.1% versus 0.16%. Repertoire richness, not evenness, was significantly elevated in CIN3+ cases versus controls.

The method was immunoSEQ multiplex PCR; TCRdb's version includes in-frame clones alone and lacks a portion of them. Found here are 30,000 to 45,000 clones; the top ten clones hold around 1.7%. Germline V gives CDR1 SEHNR, CDR2 FQNEAQ (reference sequence). The CDR3 runs to 13 residues. Dot-blot hybridization genotyped cervical HPV amplified with MY09/MY11 PCR. The genes are TRBV7-9 and TRBJ1-2, with TRBD1 matching 7 bases. Sequencing was done on a sample of blood buffy coat. The source of this sequence is a woman between 18 and 69 years old with a cervical HPV16 infection that either progressed to CIN3+ or cleared (not recorded which). CDR3 bases read: TGTGCCAGCAGCTCGGGACAGTCCTACGAC. Translated, it gives CASSSGQSYD. The whole CDR3 sequence reads CASSSGQSYDYTF.